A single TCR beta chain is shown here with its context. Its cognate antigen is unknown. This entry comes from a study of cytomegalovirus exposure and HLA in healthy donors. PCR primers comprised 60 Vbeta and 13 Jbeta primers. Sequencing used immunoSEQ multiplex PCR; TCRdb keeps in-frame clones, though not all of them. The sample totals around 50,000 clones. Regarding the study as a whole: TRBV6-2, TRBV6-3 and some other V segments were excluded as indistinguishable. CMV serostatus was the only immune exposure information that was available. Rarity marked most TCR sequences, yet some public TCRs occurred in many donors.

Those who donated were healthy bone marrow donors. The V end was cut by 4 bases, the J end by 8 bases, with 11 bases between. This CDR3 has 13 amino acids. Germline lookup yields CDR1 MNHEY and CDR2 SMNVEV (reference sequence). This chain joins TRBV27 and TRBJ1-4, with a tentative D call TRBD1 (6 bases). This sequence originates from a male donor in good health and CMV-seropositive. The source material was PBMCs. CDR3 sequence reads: CASSYSGVEKLFF. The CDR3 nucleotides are TGTGCCAGCAGTTATTCAGGGGTCGAAAAACTGTTTTTT.